This T cell receptor beta chain was profiled in a study of shared clonotypes between healthy human individuals. In the source study's methods: Junction-only immunoSEQ sequences carried no quality scores, so filtering differed. The repertoire was sequenced with immunoSEQ multiplex PCR; TCRdb's copy has only in-frame clones and lacks some. V and J calls plus clone size are reproduced from that table; the DNA served to infer D and trimming. The table includes 490,000 or so clones, 75% to 85% detected once. Germline V gene data show CDR1 as SGHVS and CDR2 as FQNEAQ. The CDR3 covers 11 residues. V was pared by 0 bases and J by 7 bases, with 4 bases between.

The chain has TRBV7-8 and TRBJ2-7; D gene ambiguous. The sequenced material came from PBMCs. This clonotype was obtained from a woman aged 40 to 50 in good health. Some clones in this sample may be carry-over from other donors' samples. The CDR3 nucleotides read TGTGCCAGCAGCTTAGCTGAAGAGCAGTACTTC. It yields the protein CASSLAEEQYF.